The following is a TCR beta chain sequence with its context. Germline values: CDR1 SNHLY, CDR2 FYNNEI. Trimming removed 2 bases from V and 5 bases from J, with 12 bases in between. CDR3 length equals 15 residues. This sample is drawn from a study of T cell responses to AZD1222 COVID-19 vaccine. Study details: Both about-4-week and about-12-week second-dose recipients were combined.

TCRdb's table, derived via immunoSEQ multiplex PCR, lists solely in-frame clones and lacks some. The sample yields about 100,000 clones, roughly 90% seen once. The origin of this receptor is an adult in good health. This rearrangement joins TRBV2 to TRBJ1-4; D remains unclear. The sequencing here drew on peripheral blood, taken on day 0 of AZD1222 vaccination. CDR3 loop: CASSERQAPNEKLFF. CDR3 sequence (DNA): TGTGCCAGCAGTGAACGGCAGGCCCCGAATGAAAAACTGTTTTTT.